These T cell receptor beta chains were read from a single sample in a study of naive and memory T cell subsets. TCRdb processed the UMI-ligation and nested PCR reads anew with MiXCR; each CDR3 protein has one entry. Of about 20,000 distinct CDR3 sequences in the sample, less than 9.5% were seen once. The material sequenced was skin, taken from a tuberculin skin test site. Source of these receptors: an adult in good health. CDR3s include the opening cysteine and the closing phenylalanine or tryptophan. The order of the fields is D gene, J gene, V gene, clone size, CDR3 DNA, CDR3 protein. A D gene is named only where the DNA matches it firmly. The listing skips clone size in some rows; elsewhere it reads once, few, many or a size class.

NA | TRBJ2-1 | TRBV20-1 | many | TGCAGTGCTAGACTAGCCCAAAGCTCCTACAATGAGCAGTTCTTC | CSARLAQSSYNEQFF
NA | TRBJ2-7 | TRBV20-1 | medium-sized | TGCAGTGCTCCCGCTTTGTCCGAGCAGTACTTC | CSAPALSEQYF
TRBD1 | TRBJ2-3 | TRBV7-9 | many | TGTGCCAGCAGCACTAAAGGGGACAGAAACTTTCGTTTTGATACGCAGTATTTT | CASSTKGDRNFRFDTQYF
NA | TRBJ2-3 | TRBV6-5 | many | TGTGCCAGCAGTCGACAGGCGAAGATAACAGATACGCAGTATTTT | CASSRQAKITDTQYF
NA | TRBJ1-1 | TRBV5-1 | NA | TGCGCCAGCAGCTTTTGGGGGGGCGACACTGAAGCTTTCTTT | CASSFWGGDTEAFF
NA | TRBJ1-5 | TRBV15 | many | TGTGCCACCAGCAGGACAGGAGATAGCAATCAGCCCCAGCATTTT | CATSRTGDSNQPQHF
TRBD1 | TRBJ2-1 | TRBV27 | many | TGTGCCAGCAGTTTACGGGACAGGGAGTCAGTCAATGAGCAGTTCTTC | CASSLRDRESVNEQFF
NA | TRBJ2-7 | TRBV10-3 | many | TGTGCCACCCTCAGTGGCTCCTACGAGCAGTACTTC | CATLSGSYEQYF
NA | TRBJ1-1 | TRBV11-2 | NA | TGTGCCAGCAGCTTAGCCCGATATGAAGCTTTCTTT | CASSLARYEAFF
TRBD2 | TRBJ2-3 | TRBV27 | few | TGTGCCAGCAGTTTTCAAGCGGGAGACCTCACAGATACGCAGTATTTT | CASSFQAGDLTDTQYF
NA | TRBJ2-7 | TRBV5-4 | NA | TGTGCCTGGACCCCGGATTCCTCCTACGAGCAGTACTTC | CAWTPDSSYEQYF
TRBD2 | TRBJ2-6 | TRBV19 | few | TGTGCCAGTAGTAGACTAGCGGGAGACCTCTCTGGGGCCAACGTCCTGACTTTC | CASSRLAGDLSGANVLTF
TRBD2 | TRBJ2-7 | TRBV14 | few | TGTGCCAGCAGCTCCCGGACTAGCGGGATCTACGAGCAGTACTTC | CASSSRTSGIYEQYF
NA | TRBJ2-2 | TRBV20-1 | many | TGCAGTGCCAGGACTCCGAACACCGGGGAGCTGTTTTTT | CSARTPNTGELFF
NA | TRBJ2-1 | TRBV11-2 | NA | TGTGCCAGCAGCTTAGAATGGACCCAATTCTACAATGAGCAGTTCTTC | CASSLEWTQFYNEQFF
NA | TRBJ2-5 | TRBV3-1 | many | TGTGCCAGCAGCCAAGCTTTTCTGGAAGAGACCCAGTACTTC | CASSQAFLEETQYF
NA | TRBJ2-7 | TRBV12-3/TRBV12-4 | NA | TGTGCCAGCAGTCCCAGCTTCCGACAGCCCTACGAGCAGTACTTC | CASSPSFRQPYEQYF
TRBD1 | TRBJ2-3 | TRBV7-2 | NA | TGTGCCAGCAAGCTTCAGGGGGCGGGCACAGATACGCAGTATTTT | CASKLQGAGTDTQYF
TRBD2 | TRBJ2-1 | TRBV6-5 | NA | TGTGCCAGCAGAACCGGGACTAGCGGGGCTGAGTTCTTC | CASRTGTSGAEFF
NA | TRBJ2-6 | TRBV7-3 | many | TGTGCCAGCAGCTTAGGGGGTACCGGGGCCAACGTCCTGACTTTC | CASSLGGTGANVLTF
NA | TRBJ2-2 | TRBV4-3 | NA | TGCGCCAGCAGCCAAGGGTTTACAGGGAGGCCCGGGGAGCTGTTTTTT | CASSQGFTGRPGELFF
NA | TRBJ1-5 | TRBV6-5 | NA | TGTGCCAGCAGTCCCTCCTCGGACGGGTGGCAGCCCCAGCATTTT | CASSPSSDGWQPQHF
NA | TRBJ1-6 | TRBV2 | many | TGTGCCAGCAGGGCAGATAATTCACCCCTCCACTTT | CASRADNSPLHF
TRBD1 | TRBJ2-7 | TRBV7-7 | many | TGTGCCAGCAGCTTAGGACAGGGCATCTCCTACGAGCAGTACTTC | CASSLGQGISYEQYF
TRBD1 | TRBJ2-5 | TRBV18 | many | TGTGCCAGCTCACCAGGACAGGGGTTGGCCCAGTACTTC | CASSPGQGLAQYF
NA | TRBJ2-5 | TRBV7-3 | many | TGTGCCAGCAGCTTGGGAGGATCAGAGACCCAGTACTTC | CASSLGGSETQYF
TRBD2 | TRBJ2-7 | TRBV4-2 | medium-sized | TGTGCCAGCAGCCAAGATGGGGCTAGCGGATACGAGCAGTACTTC | CASSQDGASGYEQYF
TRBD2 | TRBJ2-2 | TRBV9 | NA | TGTGCCAGCAGCGCCTCAACTAGCGCCCGCGTCACCGGGGAGCTGTTTTTT | CASSASTSARVTGELFF
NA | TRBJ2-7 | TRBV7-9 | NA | TGTGCCAGCAGCTTATCGGACGGGAAGTACTTC | CASSLSDGKYF
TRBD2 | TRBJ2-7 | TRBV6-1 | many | TGTGCCAGCAGTGGATCTAGCGGCCGAGCTCCCCACGAGCAGTACTTC | CASSGSSGRAPHEQYF
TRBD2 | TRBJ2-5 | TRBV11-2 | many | TGTGCCAGCAGCTTCAGCGGGGGGGCCACAGAGACCCAGTACTTC | CASSFSGGATETQYF
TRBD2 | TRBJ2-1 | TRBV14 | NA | TGTGCCAGCAGCCACGGACTAGCGGGAGCACGGGAGCAGTTCTTC | CASSHGLAGAREQFF
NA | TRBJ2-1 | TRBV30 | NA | TGTGCCTGGAGTTCGAGGGAGCAGTTCTTC | CAWSSREQFF
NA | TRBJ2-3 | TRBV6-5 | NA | TGTGCCAGCAGTTCCCCTGGGGCAGCTAGCACAGATACGCAGTATTTT | CASSSPGAASTDTQYF
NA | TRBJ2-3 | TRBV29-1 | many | TGCAGCGTTGATGACAGGAAGTCGAGGGGGGCAGATACGCAGTATTTT | CSVDDRKSRGADTQYF
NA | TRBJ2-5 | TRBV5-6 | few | TGTGCCAGCAGCCACGTAACTAGCACACAAGAGACCCAGTACTTC | CASSHVTSTQETQYF
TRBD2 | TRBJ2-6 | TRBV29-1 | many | TGCAGCGTTGAAGAGTTCCCGGGGGGGGCACGGGCTGGGGCCAACGTCCTGACTTTC | CSVEEFPGGARAGANVLTF
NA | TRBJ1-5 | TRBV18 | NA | TGTGCCAGCTCACGGGGTGACAATCAGCCCCAGCATTTT | CASSRGDNQPQHF
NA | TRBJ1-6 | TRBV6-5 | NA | TGTGCCAGCAGTTACCATCAAGGGGCTTCTAGGAGTTCACCCCTCCACTTT | CASSYHQGASRSSPLHF
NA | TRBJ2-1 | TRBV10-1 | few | TGCGCCAGCAGTGATGGGAGTAGTGGGTACGATGAGCAGTTCTTC | CASSDGSSGYDEQFF
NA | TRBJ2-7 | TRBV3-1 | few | TGTGCCAGCAGCCAAAGCTTGAGCGGGTCCTACGAGCAGTACTTC | CASSQSLSGSYEQYF
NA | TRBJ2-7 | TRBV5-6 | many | TGTGCCAGCAGCTTGGTTAACGAGCAGTACTTC | CASSLVNEQYF
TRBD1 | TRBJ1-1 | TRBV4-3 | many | TGCGCCAGCAGCCAAGATCCGTCCTTGCAGGGGGCGAGAACTGAAGCTTTCTTT | CASSQDPSLQGARTEAFF
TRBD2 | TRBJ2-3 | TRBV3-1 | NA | TGTGCCAGCAGCCAGCCCGGGAGGTCGCTGTCAGATACGCAGTATTTT | CASSQPGRSLSDTQYF
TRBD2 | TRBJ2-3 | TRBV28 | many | TGTGCCAGCAGTGGAGGGACTAGCGGGAGGAACACAGATACGCAGTATTTT | CASSGGTSGRNTDTQYF
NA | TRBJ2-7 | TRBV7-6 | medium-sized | TGTGCCAGCAGCGGTAGGGACTCAAGATCCTACGAGCAGTACTTC | CASSGRDSRSYEQYF
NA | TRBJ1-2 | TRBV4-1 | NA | TGCGCCAGCAGCCAAGTTGTACGGGGGGGTATCTATGGCTACACCTTC | CASSQVVRGGIYGYTF
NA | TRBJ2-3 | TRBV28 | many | TGTGCCAGCAGCCGGGACTCCGATGGCCAGGTTACGCAGTATTTT | CASSRDSDGQVTQYF
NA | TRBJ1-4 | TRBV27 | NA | TGTGCCAGCAGTCCCGACCCGGCACCCTCGGGAGAAAAACTGTTTTTT | CASSPDPAPSGEKLFF
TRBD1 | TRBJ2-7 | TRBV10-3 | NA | TGTGCCATCAGTGCCTTCGGACAGGGGTCCTACGAGCAGTACTTC | CAISAFGQGSYEQYF
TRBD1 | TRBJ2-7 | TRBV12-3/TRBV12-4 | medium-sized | TGTGCCAGCAGTACCGGGACAGGGCCCTACGAGCAGTACTTC | CASSTGTGPYEQYF
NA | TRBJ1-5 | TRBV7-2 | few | TGTGCCAGCAGCCCTTTCGTGTGGAGGGGAGATCAGCCCCAGCATTTT | CASSPFVWRGDQPQHF
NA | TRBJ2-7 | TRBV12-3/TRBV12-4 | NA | TGTGCCACTCAGGGCAGCTACGAGCAGTACTTC | CATQGSYEQYF